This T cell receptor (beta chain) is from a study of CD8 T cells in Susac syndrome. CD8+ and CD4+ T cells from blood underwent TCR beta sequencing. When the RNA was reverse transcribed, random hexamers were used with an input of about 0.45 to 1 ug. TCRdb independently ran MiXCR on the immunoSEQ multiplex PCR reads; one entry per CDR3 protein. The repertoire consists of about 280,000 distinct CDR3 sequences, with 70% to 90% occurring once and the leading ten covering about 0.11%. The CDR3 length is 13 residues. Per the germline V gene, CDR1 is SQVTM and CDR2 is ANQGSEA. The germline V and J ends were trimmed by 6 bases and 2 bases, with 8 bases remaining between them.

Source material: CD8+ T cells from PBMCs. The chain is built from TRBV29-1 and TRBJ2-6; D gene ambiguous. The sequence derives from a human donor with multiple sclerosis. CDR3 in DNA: TGCAGCGTGCTGGCCGCTGGGGCCAACGTCCTGACTTTC. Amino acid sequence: CSVLAAGANVLTF.